The present T cell receptor (beta chain) was sequenced within a study of blood T cell repertoires in COVID-19. Study information: From T cells, B-cell-depleted T cells, or PBMCs came the material, which was cDNA or gDNA.

V was trimmed by 3 bases and J by 8 bases, leaving 14 bases between them. Germline-derived CDR1 and CDR2 are SGDLS and YYNGEE. The CDR3 is 14 residues long. Per the authors' pipeline: Reference gene primer amplification in the assay estimated nucleated cell counts. The table came from immunoSEQ multiplex PCR; TCRdb's copy has only in-frame clones and leaves some out. V and J calls and clone size follow that table, whereas D and trimming were derived from the DNA. This table has some 210,000 clones, around 83% appearing once. The TCR originated in a man in his fifties with active or convalescent COVID-19. The specimen sequenced was peripheral blood. V and J are TRBV9 and TRBJ1-4, with D maybe TRBD1 (6 bases). The CDR3 DNA sequence: TGTGCCAGCAGCGCTACCCAGGGGCGGGAAAAACTGTTTTTT. It translates to CASSATQGREKLFF.